Listed below are T cell receptor beta chains from one sample, sequenced in a study of beta chain features in type 1 diabetes. The protocol was immunoSEQ multiplex PCR, while the TCRdb copy is restricted to in-frame clones and leaves out a portion. The repertoire holds 200,000 to 250,000 clones, with 9.5% to 13% as singletons. The sequencing input was central memory CD4+ T cells from blood. The receptors here all came from a man younger than 35 in good health. The CDR3 runs from the conserved cysteine through the conserved F or W. Each record gives: V gene, J gene, D gene, clone size, CDR3 DNA, CDR3 protein. The D gene is left open where the match is weak. Expanded clones get a size class; other rows say once, few or many, or leave the size out.

v_gene: TRBV30
j_gene: TRBJ1-1
d_gene: -
abundance: -
CDR3nt: TGTGCCTGGAGTATCCGGGGGACGAACACTGAAGCTTTCTTT
CDR3aa: CAWSIRGTNTEAFF

v_gene: TRBV11-2
j_gene: TRBJ2-7
d_gene: TRBD1
abundance: -
CDR3nt: TGTGCCAGCAGCTTAAAAATCGGGACAGGGGCCCACTACGAGCAGTACTTC
CDR3aa: CASSLKIGTGAHYEQYF

v_gene: TRBV4-3
j_gene: TRBJ2-2
d_gene: -
abundance: few
CDR3nt: TGCGCCAGCAGCCAGGACTACCGACAAATCACCGGGGAGCTGTTTTTT
CDR3aa: CASSQDYRQITGELFF

v_gene: TRBV9
j_gene: TRBJ2-2
d_gene: TRBD2
abundance: few
CDR3nt: TGTGCCAGCAGCGTAGGGGCTAGCGGGAGTGTAACCGGGGAGCTGTTTTTT
CDR3aa: CASSVGASGSVTGELFF

v_gene: TRBV28
j_gene: TRBJ2-2
d_gene: -
abundance: few
CDR3nt: TGTGCCAGCGTGACACAAGGGCTTCTAGGGACCGGGGAGCTGTTTTTT
CDR3aa: CASVTQGLLGTGELFF

v_gene: TRBV7-9
j_gene: TRBJ2-5
d_gene: -
abundance: few
CDR3nt: TGTGCCAGCAGCTTAATGGTGGACGCCGAGACCCAGTACTTC
CDR3aa: CASSLMVDAETQYF

v_gene: TRBV11-2
j_gene: TRBJ2-5
d_gene: TRBD2
abundance: -
CDR3nt: TGTGCCAGCAGCCGACTAGCGGGAGGTTATAGTAGGGAAGAGACCCAGTACTTC
CDR3aa: CASSRLAGGYSREETQYF

v_gene: TRBV15
j_gene: TRBJ2-3
d_gene: -
abundance: -
CDR3nt: TGTGCCACCAGCAGAGCCCAAAACACAGATACGCAGTATTTT
CDR3aa: CATSRAQNTDTQYF

v_gene: TRBV5-4
j_gene: TRBJ1-1
d_gene: -
abundance: -
CDR3nt: TGTGCCAGCAGCCTGGCTGTGAACACTGAAGCTTTCTTT
CDR3aa: CASSLAVNTEAFF

v_gene: TRBV5-1
j_gene: TRBJ2-2
d_gene: TRBD2
abundance: few
CDR3nt: TGCGCCAGCAGCTTTGGGACTAGCGTTGCCGGGGAGCTGTTTTTT
CDR3aa: CASSFGTSVAGELFF

v_gene: TRBV28
j_gene: TRBJ1-1
d_gene: TRBD1
abundance: few
CDR3nt: TGTGCCAGCAGTTGGGACAGCAACACTGAAGCTTTCTTT
CDR3aa: CASSWDSNTEAFF

v_gene: TRBV6-6
j_gene: TRBJ2-7
d_gene: -
abundance: few
CDR3nt: TGTGCCAGCAGTCACGGACAGAAGCAGTACTTC
CDR3aa: CASSHGQKQYF

v_gene: TRBV11-1
j_gene: TRBJ2-1
d_gene: TRBD2
abundance: -
CDR3nt: TGTGCCAGCAGCCCCCTATTGGCTAGCGGGAGTCCGTTCTTC
CDR3aa: CASSPLLASGSPFF

v_gene: TRBV28
j_gene: TRBJ1-1
d_gene: TRBD1
abundance: -
CDR3nt: TGTGCCAGCAGTCCTCACAGGGGAAACACTGAAGCTTTCTTT
CDR3aa: CASSPHRGNTEAFF

v_gene: TRBV7-9
j_gene: TRBJ2-4
d_gene: TRBD1
abundance: few
CDR3nt: TGTGCCAGCAGCTCCGACAGGGTGGCCAAAAACATTCAGTACTTC
CDR3aa: CASSSDRVAKNIQYF

v_gene: TRBV7-2
j_gene: TRBJ2-2
d_gene: TRBD2
abundance: -
CDR3nt: TGTGCCAGCAGCTTGAGCCGACTAGCGGGAGTTACCGGGGAGCTGTTTTTT
CDR3aa: CASSLSRLAGVTGELFF

v_gene: TRBV15
j_gene: TRBJ1-2
d_gene: -
abundance: -
CDR3nt: TGTGCCACCAGCAGAGATACCTCCTCCTATGGCTACACCTTC
CDR3aa: CATSRDTSSYGYTF

v_gene: TRBV29-1
j_gene: TRBJ2-7
d_gene: -
abundance: -
CDR3nt: TGCAGCGTTGAAACGACAGAAATCTACGAGCAGTACTTC
CDR3aa: CSVETTEIYEQYF

v_gene: TRBV5-1
j_gene: TRBJ1-5
d_gene: -
abundance: few
CDR3nt: TGCGCCAGCAGCTTGTCGGGCTTAGGAAATCAGCCCCAGCATTTT
CDR3aa: CASSLSGLGNQPQHF

v_gene: TRBV2
j_gene: TRBJ2-7
d_gene: -
abundance: few
CDR3nt: TGTGCCAGCAGTGACCTATGGGCCGCGGAGCAGTACTTC
CDR3aa: CASSDLWAAEQYF

v_gene: TRBV29-1
j_gene: TRBJ1-3
d_gene: -
abundance: -
CDR3nt: TGCAGCGTTGAGATAGCCACTGGAAACACCATATATTTT
CDR3aa: CSVEIATGNTIYF

v_gene: TRBV7-2
j_gene: TRBJ1-1
d_gene: -
abundance: few
CDR3nt: TGTGCCAGCAGCTACGTCGCTTCAGGTGACACTGAAGCTTTCTTT
CDR3aa: CASSYVASGDTEAFF

v_gene: TRBV19
j_gene: TRBJ2-7
d_gene: TRBD2
abundance: -
CDR3nt: TGTGCCAGTAACGATTTGGCTAGCGGGAGTAGCGAGCAGTACTTC
CDR3aa: CASNDLASGSSEQYF

v_gene: TRBV2
j_gene: TRBJ2-3
d_gene: TRBD2
abundance: -
CDR3nt: TGTGCCAGTGGGACTAGCGCCCGAGATACGCAGTATTTT
CDR3aa: CASGTSARDTQYF

v_gene: TRBV7-9
j_gene: TRBJ2-3
d_gene: TRBD2
abundance: -
CDR3nt: TGTGCCAGCAGCTTATCGGCGGCTAGCGGGCCTTGGGATACGCAGTATTTT
CDR3aa: CASSLSAASGPWDTQYF

v_gene: TRBV7-2
j_gene: TRBJ2-1
d_gene: TRBD2
abundance: few
CDR3nt: TGTGCCAGCAGCCCGCTAGCGGGTTCCTACAATGAGCAGTTCTTC
CDR3aa: CASSPLAGSYNEQFF

v_gene: TRBV28
j_gene: TRBJ1-1
d_gene: -
abundance: -
CDR3nt: TGTGCCAGCAGCTTAACAGGAATGAACACTGAAGCTTTCTTT
CDR3aa: CASSLTGMNTEAFF

v_gene: TRBV30
j_gene: TRBJ2-1
d_gene: TRBD2
abundance: -
CDR3nt: TGTGCCTGGAGTGTACTGGGCGGGAGTTGGCCGGGCGAGCAGTTCTTC
CDR3aa: CAWSVLGGSWPGEQFF

v_gene: TRBV5-1
j_gene: TRBJ1-2
d_gene: -
abundance: few
CDR3nt: TGCGCCAGCAGCTCCAGAGATCCAAACTATGGCTACACCTTC
CDR3aa: CASSSRDPNYGYTF

v_gene: TRBV7-9
j_gene: TRBJ2-1
d_gene: -
abundance: -
CDR3nt: TGTGCCAGCAGCTTAGAGCTTGGGGCGGGAAACCTCCATGAGCAGTTCTTC
CDR3aa: CASSLELGAGNLHEQFF

v_gene: TRBV7-6
j_gene: TRBJ2-4
d_gene: -
abundance: many
CDR3nt: TGTGCCAGCAGCTTCCGAGACAGAGCCAAAAACATTCAGTACTTC
CDR3aa: CASSFRDRAKNIQYF

v_gene: TRBV13
j_gene: TRBJ2-7
d_gene: -
abundance: many
CDR3nt: TGTGCCAGCGGGGACTTATTCTCCTACGAGCAGTACTTC
CDR3aa: CASGDLFSYEQYF

v_gene: TRBV30
j_gene: TRBJ2-1
d_gene: -
abundance: -
CDR3nt: TGTGCCTGGATCTCCCGGGTAGGACAGTTCTTC
CDR3aa: CAWISRVGQFF

v_gene: TRBV13
j_gene: TRBJ2-7
d_gene: TRBD1
abundance: many
CDR3nt: TGTGCCAGCAGCTTAAAGGGCCGGACAGGGGCCTACGAGCAGTACTTC
CDR3aa: CASSLKGRTGAYEQYF

v_gene: TRBV7-6
j_gene: TRBJ2-3
d_gene: -
abundance: -
CDR3nt: TGTGCCAGCAGCCCCCCCTGGTCAGATACGCAGTATTTT
CDR3aa: CASSPPWSDTQYF

v_gene: TRBV6-1
j_gene: TRBJ2-7
d_gene: TRBD2
abundance: -
CDR3nt: TGTGCCAGCAGTGAAGCCACCCCTAGCGGTCCGGGGGAGCAGTACTTC
CDR3aa: CASSEATPSGPGEQYF

v_gene: TRBV11-2
j_gene: TRBJ2-5
d_gene: TRBD1
abundance: -
CDR3nt: TGTGCCAGCAGCTTCGGGGACAGCCGTCAGCAGACCCAGTACTTC
CDR3aa: CASSFGDSRQQTQYF

v_gene: TRBV29-1
j_gene: TRBJ2-1
d_gene: TRBD2
abundance: -
CDR3nt: TGCAGCGTATTAGCGGGAGGACCCACCAATGAGCAGTTCTTC
CDR3aa: CSVLAGGPTNEQFF

v_gene: TRBV29-1
j_gene: TRBJ2-5
d_gene: -
abundance: -
CDR3nt: TGCAGCGTAATCAGGGGAAGAGAGACCCAGTACTTC
CDR3aa: CSVIRGRETQYF